Listed here are 18 T cell receptor beta chains from one sample, sequenced in a study of blood T cell repertoires in COVID-19. Profiling relied on immunoSEQ multiplex PCR, and the TCRdb table lists in-frame clones only, not all of them. Among some 200,000 clones listed, 80% to 90% were seen once. Sequenced input: peripheral blood. The origin of the receptors is a woman in her late teens or twenties who had recovered from COVID-19.

The CDR3 DNA is TGTGCCAGCAGCTTAGATGGGAGGAGCACAGATACGCAGTATTTT. Translated: CASSLDGRSTDTQYF. This rearrangement joins TRBV11-3 to TRBJ2-3; tentatively, D is TRBD2 (6 bases). The CDR3 runs 15 residues. Germline CDR1 and CDR2: SGHNT and YENEEA. Trimming took off 0 bases at V and 0 bases at J, with 7 bases between the two ends.

This chain joins TRBV9 and TRBJ2-7, with 7 positions matching TRBD1. The J segment lost 3 bases and the V segment lost 0 bases, leaving 6 bases of the junction unmatched. Germline assignment: CDR1 SGDLS and CDR2 YYNGEE. The length of the CDR3 is 15 residues. CDR3 DNA sequence: TGTGCCAGCAGCGTAGGTGGGGACAGTATCTACGAGCAGTACTTC. It yields the protein CASSVGGDSIYEQYF.

In its sample, this clone was seen a few times. The chain uses TRBV7-9 and TRBJ2-7; 8 bases align to TRBD1. Looked up from germline, CDR1 is SEHNR and CDR2 is FQNEAQ (reference sequence). The CDR3 has 14 amino acids. Losses at the gene ends were 5 bases for V and 4 bases for J; bases not matched to a gene: 7. CDR3 loop: CASSAPGQVYEQYF. The CDR3 bases are TGTGCCAGCAGCGCCCCGGGACAGGTATACGAGCAGTACTTC.

CDR3: CASSLLRGPQFF. The CDR3 DNA is TGTGCCAGCAGTTTACTCCGTGGGCCGCAGTTCTTC. V gene TRBV27 combines with J gene TRBJ2-1; D is unclear. The CDR3 length is 12 residues. Germline lookup yields CDR1 MNHEY and CDR2 SMNVEV (reference sequence). Trimming pared 2 bases from V and 12 bases from J, leaving 11 bases between.

This sequence joins TRBV11-2 and TRBJ1-2; no clear D. Germline assignment: CDR1 SGHAT and CDR2 FQNNGV. The CDR3 contains 15 residues. Trimming cost V 4 bases and J 4 bases, with 16 bases left between them. The CDR3 spells CASSSGRRSSYGYTF. The DNA of the CDR3 is TGTGCCAGCAGCTCCGGCCGTCGGAGTAGCTATGGCTACACCTTC.

This rearrangement joins TRBV27 to TRBJ2-7, with 7 positions matching TRBD1. Germline V gene sequence: CDR1 MNHEY, CDR2 SMNVEV (reference sequence). CDR3 length equals 14 residues. The trim removed 5 bases at V and 2 bases at J, leaving 6 bases unmatched. This CDR3 is CASSPRQGAYEQYF. For the CDR3, the DNA is TGTGCCAGCAGTCCTAGACAGGGAGCCTACGAGCAGTACTTC.

The chain recombines TRBV9 with TRBJ2-1; perhaps TRBD1 as D (5 bases). Germline V gene data show CDR1 as SGDLS and CDR2 as YYNGEE. The CDR3 sequence is 17 residues long. V lost 0 bases and J 0 bases, leaving 13 bases between the germline ends. CDR3 in DNA: TGTGCCAGCAGCGTAGGGTGGGGCTCGAGCTCCTACAATGAGCAGTTCTTC. This translates into CASSVGWGSSSYNEQFF.

The CDR3: CASSPLLAGGPGETQYF. As DNA, the CDR3 is TGCGCCAGCAGCCCGCTCCTAGCGGGAGGGCCAGGGGAGACCCAGTACTTC. The genes are TRBV5-1 and TRBJ2-5; 12 bases align to TRBD2. Germline CDR1 reads SGHRS; CDR2 reads YFSETQ. CDR3 size: 17 residues. V trimming: 4 bases; J trimming: 5 bases; junction bases outside the gene matches: 12.

The chain employs TRBV7-8 and TRBJ1-4; D is unresolved. CDR3 length: 15 residues. The germline CDR1 and CDR2 sequences are SGHVS and FQNEAQ. Deletions cut 0 bases from V and 1 base from J, with 6 bases between. The CDR3 region has the DNA TGTGCCAGCAGCTTAGCGCGGGTAACTAATGAAAAACTGTTTTTT. As protein: CASSLARVTNEKLFF.

The CDR3, as DNA: TGTGCCAGCAGCTTGCAACAAGGGGCATTCACCGGGGAGCTGTTTTTT. It yields the protein CASSLQQGAFTGELFF. The chain carries TRBV7-2 and TRBJ2-2; tentative D call: TRBD1 (5 bases). The CDR3 length is 16 residues. The germline V and J ends were trimmed by 3 bases and 4 bases, with 15 bases remaining between them. Germline lookup yields CDR1 SGHTA and CDR2 FQGNSA.

This clone was picked up a small number of times. The chain employs TRBV12-3 or TRBV12-4 and TRBJ1-4; D ambiguous. Between the trimmed V and J ends, which lost 6 bases and 10 bases, there was a span of 15 bases. There are 13 residues in the CDR3. CDR3 loop: CASSSSDRGKLFF. CDR3 DNA sequence: TGTGCCAGCAGCAGTTCGGATCGGGGAAAACTGTTTTTT.

The rearrangement links TRBV2 to TRBJ2-3; a weak D match, TRBD1 (6 bases). V was cut by 8 bases and J by 3 bases, with 24 bases left in between. The length of the CDR3 is 17 residues. Germline loops: CDR1 SNHLY, CDR2 FYNNEI. The CDR3 bases are TGTGCCAGCGATGGGCCCTCAAGAGGGCAGGGGACAGATACGCAGTATTTT. Encoded protein: CASDGPSRGQGTDTQYF. Full variable domain (rest looked up from reference TRBV2 and TRBJ2-3): EPEVTQTPSHQVTQMGQEVILRCVPISNHLYFYWYRQILGQKVEFLVSFYNNEISEKSEIFDDQFSVERPDGSNFTLKIRSTKLEDSAMYFCASDGPSRGQGTDTQYFGPGTRLTVL.

The chain joins TRBV5-4 to TRBJ2-7; 12 nucleotides line up with TRBD2. CDR3 length equals 17 residues. CDR1 and CDR2 (germline): SGHNT, YYREEE (reference sequence). Trimming removed 5 bases from V and 2 bases from J; junction bases left unmatched: 11. The CDR3 DNA reads as TGTGCCAGCAGACCACACCTACTAGCGGGAGGCCCCTACGAGCAGTACGTC. It codes for CASRPHLLAGGPYEQYV.

The chain couples TRBV5-1 to TRBJ1-1, with no clear D. Germline V lookup: CDR1 SGHRS, CDR2 YFSETQ. Trimming cost V 3 bases and J 4 bases, with 7 bases left between them. The CDR3 extends over 12 amino acids. The CDR3 coding sequence is TGCGCCAGCAGCTCTCCGAGCACTGAAGCTTTCTTT. Its protein product is CASSSPSTEAFF.

The J gene is TRBJ1-2, the V gene TRBV6-5; TRBD1 matches 7 bases. CDR1 is MNHEY and CDR2 is SVGAGI in the germline V gene. After removal of 5 bases from V and 2 bases from J, the junction contained 8 bases not matched to a gene. The CDR3 has 15 residues. This chain's CDR3 is CASSTGAIDNYGYTF. The CDR3 nucleotides read TGTGCCAGCAGTACAGGGGCAATCGACAACTATGGCTACACCTTC.

J is TRBJ1-1 and V is TRBV4-1; the D gene is possibly TRBD1 (5 bases). The V gene lost 4 bases and the J gene lost 6 bases, with 12 bases spanning the gap. The V gene's germline CDR1 is MGHRA and CDR2 YSYEKL. This CDR3 contains 13 residues. The CDR3 sequence is CASSRGGFPEAFF. The CDR3 DNA follows: TGCGCCAGCAGCCGCGGGGGGTTTCCTGAAGCTTTCTTT.

The chain joins TRBV29-1 to TRBJ1-4; D perhaps matches TRBD1 (6 bases). CDR3 length: 13 amino acids. V lost 6 bases to trimming and J lost 8 bases, with 16 bases between them. The germline CDR1 and CDR2 sequences are SQVTM and ANQGSEA. In DNA, the CDR3 is TGCAGCGTACCGGACGGGGGGCACGAAAAACTGTTTTTT. Translated: CSVPDGGHEKLFF.

The table lists this clone with a count of one. Distinct nucleotide sequences in the sample also encode this CDR3. The chain recombines TRBV7-9 with TRBJ1-4, with 7 bases identical to TRBD1. CDR1 and CDR2 from the germline V gene are SEHNR and FQNEAQ (reference sequence). CDR3 length: 14 amino acids. V lost 1 base to trimming and J lost 5 bases; unmatched junction nucleotides: 1. CDR3 bases: TGTGCCAGCAGCTTAGACAGGGGAAATGAAAAACTGTTTTTT. Translated, it gives CASSLDRGNEKLFF.